A selection of T cell receptor beta chains follows, all from one sample in a study of PD-1 blockade in classical Hodgkin lymphoma. TCRdb keeps only in-frame clones here, not all; method: immunoSEQ multiplex PCR. Found here are about 25,000 clones, approximately 80% of them singletons; the top ten hold approximately 6.7%. Sequenced material: peripheral blood mononuclear cells (PBMCs), taken at baseline. Source of these receptors: a human donor with classical Hodgkin lymphoma. Both conserved end residues are part of each CDR3. A D gene is named only where the DNA matches it firmly. Not all rows give a size; the values are once, few, many and, for expanded clones, a class.

NA	TRBJ2-5	NA	TRBV5-4	TGTGCCAGCAGCTTCACCACCCAAGAGACCCAGTACTTC	CASSFTTQETQYF
NA	TRBJ2-2	NA	TRBV7-2	TGTGCCAGCAGCTTAGTTCGACACCAGAACACCGGGGAGCTGTTTTTT	CASSLVRHQNTGELFF
NA	TRBJ1-3	NA	TRBV7-2	TGTGCCAGCAGCCAAACTGGGTCCAGGCTCTCTGGAAACACCATATATTTT	CASSQTGSRLSGNTIYF
NA	TRBJ1-2	NA	TRBV5-4	TGTGCCAGCAGCAACGGGGGGAAGACTAACTATGGCTACACCTTC	CASSNGGKTNYGYTF
NA	TRBJ2-7	NA	TRBV19	TGTGCCAGTAGTATTTACGGGGGCCGCTACGAGCAGTACTTC	CASSIYGGRYEQYF
NA	TRBJ2-1	TRBD2	TRBV7-3	TGTGCCAGCAGCGAAAAGCGGGGTTGGGTCGATGAGCAGTTCTTC	CASSEKRGWVDEQFF
NA	TRBJ1-2	NA	TRBV6-1	TGTGCCAGCAGTTTTACGGGCACCTGGGGCTACACCTTC	CASSFTGTWGYTF
NA	TRBJ1-6	NA	TRBV10-3	TGTGCCATCAGTGAAAGACAGGCAAGCTCCTATAATTCACCCCTCCACTTT	CAISERQASSYNSPLHF
NA	TRBJ2-5	NA	TRBV6-6	TGTGCCAGCAGTTACGTGGGGGAGACCCAGTACTTC	CASSYVGETQYF
NA	TRBJ1-1	TRBD1	TRBV27	TGTGCCAGCAGTCCCCTGGACAGGGGGCGAACTGAAGCTTTCTTT	CASSPLDRGRTEAFF
NA	TRBJ2-1	TRBD2	TRBV4-3	TGCGCCAGCAGGGGAGGCGGGGGGATTGGGGACAATGAGCAGTTCTTC	CASRGGGGIGDNEQFF
NA	TRBJ1-3	TRBD1	TRBV4-1	TGCGCCAGCAGCCAAGTACAGGGGGCTGGAAACACCATATATTTT	CASSQVQGAGNTIYF
NA	TRBJ2-7	NA	TRBV5-4	TGTGCCAGCAGCTTGGGAGGGACGGGACAACTCTACGAGCAGTACTTC	CASSLGGTGQLYEQYF
NA	TRBJ1-5	NA	TRBV12-1	TGTGCCAGCAGCTGCCCCGGACAGGTACCAATCAAGCCCCAGCATTTT	CASSCPGQVPIKPQHF
NA	TRBJ2-1	NA	TRBV6-4	TGTGCCAGCAGGGCCCGGAGCGCTCACAATGAGCAGTTCTTC	CASRARSAHNEQFF
NA	TRBJ2-4	NA	TRBV6-6	TGTGCCAGCAGTTACCCTGGCGGGGCCAAAAACATTCAGTACTTC	CASSYPGGAKNIQYF
once	TRBJ2-7	TRBD2	TRBV15	TGTGCCACCAGCAGAAACCCTCCGACTAGCGGGGGTTACGAGCAGTACTTC	CATSRNPPTSGGYEQYF
NA	TRBJ2-2	NA	TRBV19	TGTGCCACAAAAAACAGGGTTGTCACCGGGGAGCTGTTTTTT	CATKNRVVTGELFF
NA	TRBJ2-1	NA	TRBV7-5	TGTGTCAGAAGCGTCGGGGCAGAAGCGGGGGGCTGTGATGAGCAGTTCTTC	CVRSVGAEAGGCDEQFF
once	TRBJ2-5	NA	TRBV6-1	TGTGCCAGCAGTGAAGAAGGGGGAGGACAAGAGACCCAGTACTTC	CASSEEGGGQETQYF
NA	TRBJ1-1	TRBD1	TRBV11-2	TGTGCCAGCAGTCGCCCCGGGACAGGAAGGAACACTGAAGCTTTCTTT	CASSRPGTGRNTEAFF
NA	TRBJ1-2	TRBD1	TRBV15	TGTGCCACCAGCAGAGATTTCTCGACAGGGGTTAACTATGGCTACACCTTC	CATSRDFSTGVNYGYTF
NA	TRBJ1-4	NA	TRBV9	TGTGCCAGCAGCGCCGAAGGGACGGTTGCAACTAATGAAAAACTGTTTTTT	CASSAEGTVATNEKLFF
NA	TRBJ1-2	NA	TRBV19	TGTGCCAGTAGTATAGCACGGGGCGACGGACGACCATATGGCTACACCTTC	CASSIARGDGRPYGYTF
NA	TRBJ2-7	NA	TRBV10-1	TGCGCCAGCAGTCATTCAGGGGCCGAGCAGTACTTC	CASSHSGAEQYF
NA	TRBJ1-2	TRBD1	TRBV5-6	TGTGCCAGCAGCGTTCCGGGACAGGGGGACTATGGCTACACCTTC	CASSVPGQGDYGYTF
NA	TRBJ1-4	NA	TRBV5-4	TGTGCCAGCAGCTTGGGGGGGGCTAATGAAAAACTGTTTTTT	CASSLGGANEKLFF
NA	TRBJ1-5	NA	TRBV5-5	TGTGCCAGCAGCTCCTCAGGGTTTCAGCCCCAGCATTTT	CASSSSGFQPQHF
NA	TRBJ1-1	NA	TRBV7-9	TGTGCCAGCAGCTTGACGACAGGCGTGGGAGCTTTCTTT	CASSLTTGVGAFF
NA	TRBJ2-6	NA	TRBV10-3	TGTGCCATCAGTGAGGGGCCGAGCTCTGGGGCCAACGTCCTGACTTTC	CAISEGPSSGANVLTF
medium-sized	TRBJ1-6	NA	TRBV4-3	TGCGCCAGCAGCCAAGATTCAGGGAGGAATTCACCCCTCCACTTT	CASSQDSGRNSPLHF
NA	TRBJ2-7	NA	TRBV4-2	TGTGCCAGCAGCCAAGGGGTGCTAGCCGGAGAGCAGTACTTC	CASSQGVLAGEQYF
NA	TRBJ2-1	TRBD2	TRBV5-6	TGTGCCAGCAGCTTTCGACTAGCGGGGGGGCATATCTACAATGAGCAGTTCTTC	CASSFRLAGGHIYNEQFF
once	TRBJ2-5	TRBD1	TRBV9	TGTGCCAGCAGCGCAGCCGGGACAGCCCAAGAGACCCAGTACTTC	CASSAAGTAQETQYF
NA	TRBJ2-1	NA	TRBV4-1	TGCGCCAGCAGCCAAGTTCGGCGAGGCTCCTACAATGAGCAGTTCTTC	CASSQVRRGSYNEQFF
NA	TRBJ2-7	TRBD1	TRBV7-9	TGTGCCAGCAGCTTTAGACAGGGGGAGACCTACGAGCAGTACTTC	CASSFRQGETYEQYF
NA	TRBJ2-5	NA	TRBV5-1	TGCGCCAGCAGCTTGGAAGGCCGAGAGACCCAGTACTTC	CASSLEGRETQYF
NA	TRBJ1-2	NA	TRBV10-3	TGTGCCATCAGTGAGTCACGGACAGTTTATGGCTACACCTTC	CAISESRTVYGYTF
NA	TRBJ2-2	NA	TRBV11-3	TGTGCCAGCAGCATCAACACCGGGGAGCTGTTTTTT	CASSINTGELFF
once	TRBJ2-3	TRBD1	TRBV18	TGTGCCAGCTCACCACCTTTGAGACAGGGGTTCTCTACGCAGTATTTT	CASSPPLRQGFSTQYF